The 19 T cell receptor beta chains presented below share a single source sample, sequenced in a study of blood T cells in healthy people across ages. With a J-beta primer mix and a sample-barcoded 5' primer, a second PCR ran about 7 to 12 cycles. TCRdb reprocessed the 5' RACE reads with MiXCR, giving one entry per CDR3 protein. The sample contains some 900,000 distinct CDR3 sequences, about 44% of which appear only once. Sequencing input: blood. All receptors come from a young man in good health.

The V and J genes are TRBV20-1 and TRBJ1-5; D unresolved. CDR1 and CDR2 from the germline V gene are DFQATT and SNEGSKA (reference sequence). With 8 bases removed from V and 9 bases from J, the gap between germline ends came to 17 bases. The CDR3 is 12 residues long. The CDR3 region is CSLSEGAGPQHF. The CDR3 nucleotides read TGCAGTTTGAGCGAGGGCGCGGGGCCCCAGCATTTT.

This clonotype showed up just a few times. The gene calls are TRBV12-3 or TRBV12-4 and TRBJ2-7, with 10 bases matching TRBD1. J was trimmed by 7 bases and V by 1 base; bases with no gene match: 7. The CDR3 consists of 15 residues. For the CDR3, the DNA is TGTGCCAGCAGTTTAGTGGACAGGGGGTTGGGGGAGCAGTACTTC. Amino acids: CASSLVDRGLGEQYF.

This clonotype was seen ten or more times. The chain has TRBV4-3 and TRBJ2-1; tentative D call: TRBD1 (5 bases). Germline assignment: CDR1 LGHNA and CDR2 YSLEER. This CDR3 is built from 13 residues. Deletions cut 8 bases from V and 7 bases from J, with 15 bases between. The CDR3 sequence: CASGARSSNEQFF. The DNA of the CDR3 is TGCGCCAGCGGGGCTAGGAGTTCGAATGAGCAGTTCTTC.

Worth noting for this clonotype: The junction does not match germline at one end; this may be a read error. V and J are TRBV12-3 or TRBV12-4 and TRBJ2-3; D call uncertain. The CDR3 length is 20 residues. This chain's CDR3 is CASSHQARIADLPAYDTQYF. In nucleotides, the CDR3 is TGTGCTAGCAGCCATCAAGCCCGGATAGCCGATCTTCCGGCATACGATACGCAGTATTTT.

This clonotype was seen more than once but under ten times. V and J are TRBV5-1 and TRBJ2-7; unclear D gene. The germline V and J ends were trimmed by 4 bases and 0 bases, with 14 bases remaining between them. The CDR3 covers 15 residues. Germline V CDR1 and CDR2: SGHRS, YFSETQ. CDR3 sequence: CASSEGFSSSYEQYF. DNA for the CDR3: TGCGCCAGCAGCGAAGGTTTTTCGAGCTCCTACGAGCAGTACTTC. Filled out from reference TRBV5-1 and TRBJ2-7, the complete variable domain reads KAGVTQTPRYLIKTRGQQVTLSCSPISGHRSVSWYQQTPGQGLQFLFEYFSETQRNKGNFPGRFSGRQFSNSRSEMNVSTLELGDSALYLCASSEGFSSSYEQYFGPGTRLTVT.

As concerns this clonotype: As the CDR3 is not closed by the conserved phenylalanine or tryptophan, this likely results from a read error. The chain links TRBV6-5 to TRBJ2-1; 8 bases line up with TRBD2. With V trimmed by 7 bases and J by 6 bases, 11 bases remained unmatched. CDR1 is MNHEY, CDR2 SVGAGI, per germline. This CDR3 is 15 amino acids long. The CDR3 loop reads CASTSFGGGPNEQFL. As DNA, the CDR3 is TGTGCCAGCACCTCCTTCGGCGGGGGGCCCAATGAGCAGTTCTTA.

This clonotype occurred a few times. This chain joins TRBV6-1 and TRBJ2-5, with a tentative D call TRBD1 (6 bases). V lost 7 bases, J lost 2 bases, and 11 bases lay in between. The CDR3 runs 13 residues. Germline CDR1 and CDR2: MNHNS and SASEGT. For the CDR3, the DNA is TGTGCCAGCAAAAGGACAGTTCAAGAGACCCAGTACTTC. It specifies CASKRTVQETQYF.

This sequence joins TRBV7-2 and TRBJ2-7; D may be TRBD1 or TRBD2 (5 bases each). Per the germline V gene, CDR1 is SGHTA and CDR2 is FQGNSA. The CDR3 has 16 residues. Trimming took off 1 base at V and 0 bases at J, with 13 bases between the two ends. CDR3 protein: CASSLVAGSSSYEQYF. In nucleotides, the CDR3 is TGTGCCAGCAGCTTAGTAGCAGGGAGTTCCTCCTACGAGCAGTACTTC.

This clonotype was seen a few times. The genes are TRBV7-9 and TRBJ2-5; 11 nucleotides align to TRBD2. Germline CDR1 is SEHNR and CDR2 is FQNEAQ (reference sequence). V shed 2 bases and J 2 bases; nucleotides not matched to a gene: 4. The CDR3 sequence is 16 residues long. CDR3 in DNA: TGTGCCAGCAGCTTAACCCTAGCGGGGGGACAAGAGACCCAGTACTTC. Amino acids: CASSLTLAGGQETQYF.

On this clonotype: An end of the junction does not agree with germline; a read error may underlie this. This chain joins TRBV20-1 and TRBJ2-7; D is possibly TRBD2 (5 bases). CDR3 length: 17 amino acids. The germline CDR1 and CDR2 sequences are DFQATT and SNEGSKA (reference sequence). The CDR3 DNA is TGCAGTGCCAGAGAGTTTGAGATAAGGGAGCGAGCCTACGAGCAGTACTTC. Translation: CSAREFEIRERAYEQYF.

This chain joins TRBV4-3 and TRBJ2-4; perhaps TRBD1 as D (5 bases). Trimming shortened V by 1 base and J by 0 bases, and 10 bases separated the two germline ends. Germline V gives CDR1 LGHNA, CDR2 YSLEER. The CDR3 spans 16 residues. CDR3 bases: TGCGCCAGCAGCCAAGGGGCCCAGGGAGCCAAAAACATTCAGTACTTC. Its protein is CASSQGAQGAKNIQYF.

The chain recombines TRBV27 with TRBJ2-7; D might be TRBD1 or TRBD2, each matching 5 bases. Germline V CDR1 and CDR2: MNHEY, SMNVEV (reference sequence). Trimming removed 6 bases from V and 4 bases from J, with 16 bases in between. The CDR3 totals 14 residues. CDR3: CASRLGTSRYEQYF. The CDR3 bases are TGTGCCAGCAGATTAGGGACCAGCAGGTACGAGCAGTACTTC.

This clonotype was detected only a few times. J is TRBJ2-5 and V is TRBV4-1; no firm D call. The CDR3 has 15 residues. The germline CDR1 and CDR2 sequences are MGHRA and YSYEKL. Trimming pared 1 base from V and 2 bases from J, leaving 11 bases between. CDR3 DNA sequence: TGCGCCAGCAGCCAAGTAGTCGGTCGACAAGAGACCCAGTACTTC. It is translated as CASSQVVGRQETQYF.

J is TRBJ1-1 and V is TRBV4-2; D gene unclear. The V gene lost 6 bases and the J gene lost 0 bases, with 17 bases spanning the gap. CDR3 length equals 16 residues. Germline CDR1 LGHNA, CDR2 YNFKEQ. The CDR3 reads CASREAAGGMNTEAFF. The CDR3 DNA follows: TGTGCCAGCAGAGAGGCGGCAGGCGGGATGAACACTGAAGCTTTCTTT.

V is TRBV2 and J is TRBJ1-2; no definite D call. Trimming removed 4 bases at V and 6 bases at J, with 18 bases between. Germline CDR1 and CDR2: SNHLY and FYNNEI. CDR3 length equals 15 residues. The CDR3: CASSVHPHGENGYTF. The DNA of the CDR3 is TGTGCCAGCAGTGTACACCCCCATGGGGAGAATGGCTACACCTTC.

V and J are TRBV6-1 and TRBJ2-1; D is possibly TRBD2 (5 bases). Trimming shortened V by 4 bases and J by 7 bases, and 11 bases separated the two germline ends. The V gene's germline CDR1 is MNHNS and CDR2 SASEGT. The CDR3 loop spans 13 amino acids. Here the CDR3 reads CASSGERGNEQFF. CDR3 coding DNA: TGTGCCAGCAGTGGGGAACGAGGGAATGAGCAGTTCTTC.

V usage is TRBV5-1 and J usage is TRBJ1-6, with 8 bases identical to TRBD1. From germline, CDR1 is SGHRS and CDR2 YFSETQ. J was trimmed by 4 bases and V by 0 bases; bases with no gene match: 6. The CDR3 contains 17 residues. The CDR3 nucleotides read TGCGCCAGCAGCTTGGGCAGGGGGCGCGGATATAATTCACCCCTCCACTTT. Its protein product is CASSLGRGRGYNSPLHF.

This clonotype has more than one count but fewer than ten. This chain joins TRBV20-1 and TRBJ1-4, with a possible D match to TRBD1 (5 bases). The CDR3 is 11 amino acids. Germline-derived CDR1 and CDR2 are DFQATT and SNEGSKA (reference sequence). V lost 3 bases and J 14 bases, leaving 13 bases between the germline ends. CDR3 sequence (DNA): TGCAGTGCTAGCGGGGAATGGGGGCTGTTTTTT. This codes for CSASGEWGLFF.

V usage is TRBV6-5 and J usage is TRBJ1-5; possibly TRBD1 for D (6 bases). V shed 2 bases and J shed 4 bases, with 18 bases lying between them. The germline V gene has CDR1 MNHEY and CDR2 SVGAGI. This CDR3 comprises 17 residues. The CDR3 spells CASSYGRYRGGNQPQHF. The CDR3 nucleotides are TGTGCCAGCAGTTACGGACGATATAGGGGGGGGAATCAGCCCCAGCATTTT.